These T cell receptor beta chains were read from a single sample in a study of shared clonotypes between healthy human individuals. The method was immunoSEQ multiplex PCR; TCRdb's version includes in-frame clones alone and lacks a portion of them. The table has some 2,500,000 clones, less than 95% seen once. Sequenced input: naive CD4+ T cells from PBMCs. These receptors were taken from a man aged 18-30 years in good health. Some clones in this sample may be carry-over from other donors' samples. The CDR3 runs from the conserved cysteine through the conserved F or W. D genes are given only for firm matches.

J gene	V gene	D gene	CDR3 DNA	CDR3 protein
TRBJ1-4	TRBV7-8	TRBD1	TGTGCCAGCAGCTTAGAGGCGGTCGGGACAGTCAATGAAAAACTGTTTTTT	CASSLEAVGTVNEKLFF
TRBJ2-1	TRBV5-6	TRBD2	TGTGCCAGCAGCTTGTTGACTAGCGGGAGTTTGAGATACAATGAGCAGTTCTTC	CASSLLTSGSLRYNEQFF
TRBJ2-7	TRBV15	.	TGTGCCACCAGCAGAGAGGGGGGCAAGTACGAGCAGTACTTC	CATSREGGKYEQYF
TRBJ1-4	TRBV2	.	TGTGCCAGCAGGGGACAAGTTAATGAAAAACTGTTTTTT	CASRGQVNEKLFF
TRBJ2-7	TRBV14	TRBD1	TGTGCCAGCAGCCGTACGCGTGACAGGGGGCTGTGGGAGCAGTACTTC	CASSRTRDRGLWEQYF
TRBJ1-4	TRBV5-1	.	TGCGCCAGCAGCTTGGGAGGGCAGGTAGAAAAACTGTTTTTT	CASSLGGQVEKLFF
TRBJ1-2	TRBV4-2	TRBD1	TGTGCCAGCAGCCGCGGGACAGGGGACAATAACTATGGCTACACCTTC	CASSRGTGDNNYGYTF
TRBJ2-7	TRBV5-4	.	TGTGCCAGCAGCTTGGCAGGGAGCCACGAGCAGTACTTC	CASSLAGSHEQYF
TRBJ1-1	TRBV14	TRBD1	TGTGCCAGCAGCCCAGGACAGGGGTGGACTGAAGCTTTCTTT	CASSPGQGWTEAFF
TRBJ2-4	TRBV7-9	.	TGTGCCAGCAGCTTACTACAACCGGGAAAGAACATTCAGTACTTC	CASSLLQPGKNIQYF
TRBJ2-5	TRBV5-1	.	TGCGCCAGCAGCTTGAGGGGGACATACCAAGAGACCCAGTACTTC	CASSLRGTYQETQYF
TRBJ2-3	TRBV5-1	.	TGCGCCAGCAGCTTGAGCAGCGATGGGACGCAGTATTTT	CASSLSSDGTQYF
TRBJ2-2	TRBV19	.	TGTGCCAGTAGTAGCCAGCGGGCGAACACCGGGGAGCTGTTTTTT	CASSSQRANTGELFF
TRBJ2-1	TRBV6-4	.	TGTGCCAGCAGTGACGCTTCGAGGGGCAATGAGCAGTTCTTC	CASSDASRGNEQFF
TRBJ1-1	TRBV10-3	TRBD1	TGTGCCATCAGTGTACAGGGGAGCTTGAGCACTGAAGCTTTCTTT	CAISVQGSLSTEAFF